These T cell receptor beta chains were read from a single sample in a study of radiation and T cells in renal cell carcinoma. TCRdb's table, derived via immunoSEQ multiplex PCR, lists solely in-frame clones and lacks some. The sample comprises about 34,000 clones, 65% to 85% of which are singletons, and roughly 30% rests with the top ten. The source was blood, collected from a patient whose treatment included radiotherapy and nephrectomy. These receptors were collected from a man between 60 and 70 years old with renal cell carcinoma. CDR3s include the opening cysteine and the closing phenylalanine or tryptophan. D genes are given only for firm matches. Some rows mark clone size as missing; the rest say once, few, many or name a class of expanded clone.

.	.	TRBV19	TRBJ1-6	TGTGCCAGTAGTATCCGGTATGGGTCCTATAATTCACCCCTCCACTTT	CASSIRYGSYNSPLHF
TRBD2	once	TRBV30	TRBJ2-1	TGTGCCTGGATGGACCTACGACGGGAGGGCTCCTACAATGAGCAGTTCTTC	CAWMDLRREGSYNEQFF
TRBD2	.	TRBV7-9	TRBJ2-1	TGTGCCAGCAGCTTAGGACTAGCGGGACTTTACAATGAGCAGTTCTTC	CASSLGLAGLYNEQFF
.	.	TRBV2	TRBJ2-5	TGTGCCAGCAGTGAAGGGGCGCGGAGGGATCAAGAGACCCAGTACTTC	CASSEGARRDQETQYF
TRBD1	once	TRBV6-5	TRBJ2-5	TGTGCCAGCAGTTACTTGGGACAGGGAGAGACCCAGTACTTC	CASSYLGQGETQYF
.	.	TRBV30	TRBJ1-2	TGTGCCTGGTCCTACGAGGGGGGTGGCTACACCTTC	CAWSYEGGGYTF
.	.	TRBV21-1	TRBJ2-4	TGTGCCAGACCGACTTCTCCTTCGGTGGGGGCGACCAAAAACATTCAGTACTTC	CARPTSPSVGATKNIQYF
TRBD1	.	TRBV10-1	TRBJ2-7	TGCGCCAGCAGTGAGAAGGGGGCCTTGAACGAGCAGTACTTC	CASSEKGALNEQYF
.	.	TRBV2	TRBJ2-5	TGTGCCAGCAGTGGGAATAGTATGCAAGAGACCCAGTACTTC	CASSGNSMQETQYF
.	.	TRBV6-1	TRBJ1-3	TGTGCCAGCAGACCTACCAACTCTGGAAACACCATATATTTT	CASRPTNSGNTIYF
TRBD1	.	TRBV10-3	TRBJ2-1	TGTGCCATTTCTCGGACAGGAAGGGATGAGCAGTTCTTC	CAISRTGRDEQFF
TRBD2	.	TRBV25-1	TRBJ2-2	TGTGCCAGCAGGACTAGCGGCCTTGCACCCGGGGAGCTGTTTTTT	CASRTSGLAPGELFF
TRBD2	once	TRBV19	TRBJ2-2	TGTGCCAGTATTCAAGCGGGAGGGCAGTCCGGGGAGCTGTTTTTT	CASIQAGGQSGELFF
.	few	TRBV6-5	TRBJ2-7	TGTGCCAGCAGTTACAGTGGGACGGGCGAGCAGTACTTC	CASSYSGTGEQYF
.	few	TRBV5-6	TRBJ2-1	TGTGCCAGCAGCTTTTATGGTGAGCAGTTCTTC	CASSFYGEQFF
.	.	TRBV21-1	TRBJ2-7	TGTGCCAGCAGCAAAGATGGCCTAGCGGCCTCCTACGAGCAGTACTTC	CASSKDGLAASYEQYF
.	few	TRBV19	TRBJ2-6	TGTGCCAGTAGCCCAACTGGGGCCAACGTCCTGACTTTC	CASSPTGANVLTF
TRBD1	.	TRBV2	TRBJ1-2	TGTGCCAGCAGTCGACAGGGGGCGCTTGGCTACACCTTC	CASSRQGALGYTF
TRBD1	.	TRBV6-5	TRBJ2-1	TGTGCCAGCAGTTACGGGACAGGGGGCTGGAATGAGCAGTTCTTC	CASSYGTGGWNEQFF
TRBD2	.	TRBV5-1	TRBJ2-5	TGCGCCAGCAGCTTGCTTGCGGGAGTAGCAGAGACCCAGTACTTC	CASSLLAGVAETQYF
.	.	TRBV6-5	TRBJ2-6	TGTGCCAGCAGTTACTTTTCTGGGGCCAACGTCCTGACTTTC	CASSYFSGANVLTF
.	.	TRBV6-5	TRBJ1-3	TGTGCCAGCAGTTACTCGGCCACCCACTCTGGAAACACCATATATTTT	CASSYSATHSGNTIYF
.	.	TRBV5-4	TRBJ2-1	TGTGCCAGCAGCTTGGCCAAGACAGGCTCCTACAATGAGCAGTTCTTC	CASSLAKTGSYNEQFF
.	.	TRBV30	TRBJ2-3	TGTGCCTGGAGTCTCTCTGGGACAGATACGCAGTATTTT	CAWSLSGTDTQYF
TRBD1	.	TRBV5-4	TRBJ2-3	TGTGCCAGCAGCTTGGACAGGGGCCGGGGAGATACGCAGTATTTT	CASSLDRGRGDTQYF
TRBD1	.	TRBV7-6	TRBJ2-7	TGTGCCAGCAGCCAACAGGGGAAGCAGTACTTC	CASSQQGKQYF
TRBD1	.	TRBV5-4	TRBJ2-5	TGTGCCAGCAAGGGACAGGGGGAAGAGACCCAGTACTTC	CASKGQGEETQYF
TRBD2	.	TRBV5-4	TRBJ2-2	TGTGCCAGCAGCAAGGGACTAGCGGGAGAGGTAACCGGGGAGCTGTTTTTT	CASSKGLAGEVTGELFF
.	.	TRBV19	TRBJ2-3	TGTGCCAGTAGTATAGGAACTAGCCTCACAGATACGCAGTATTTT	CASSIGTSLTDTQYF
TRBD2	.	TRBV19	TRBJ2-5	TGTGCCAGTAGTTCGACTAGCGGGGTGGGAGAGACCCAGTACTTC	CASSSTSGVGETQYF
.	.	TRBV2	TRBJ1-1	TGTGCCAGCAGTGAATTTCAAAACACTGAAGCTTTCTTT	CASSEFQNTEAFF
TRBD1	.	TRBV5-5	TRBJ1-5	TGTGCCAGCAGCCGGGACAGGGTCTACAATCAGCCCCAGCATTTT	CASSRDRVYNQPQHF
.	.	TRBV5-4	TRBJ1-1	TGTGCCAGCAGTCCCGGGGGGAACACTGAAGCTTTCTTT	CASSPGGNTEAFF
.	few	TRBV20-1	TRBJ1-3	TGCAGTGTCCCTGGTGGAAACACCATATATTTT	CSVPGGNTIYF
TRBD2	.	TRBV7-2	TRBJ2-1	TGTGCCAGCAGCACTACTAGCGGGGCTAACAATGAGCAGTTCTTC	CASSTTSGANNEQFF
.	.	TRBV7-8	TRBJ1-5	TGTGCCAGCAGCCATACGGCGCGGGGGCGGACGGGGTCGGGCAATCAGCCCCAGCATTTT	CASSHTARGRTGSGNQPQHF
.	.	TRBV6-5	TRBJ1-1	TGTGCCAGCAGTTACTCCCTACGAGGTGAGGCTTTCTTT	CASSYSLRGEAFF
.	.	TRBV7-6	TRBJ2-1	TGTGCCAGCAGCTTAGCGCCTCGGGACACTCTCAATGAGCAGTTCTTC	CASSLAPRDTLNEQFF
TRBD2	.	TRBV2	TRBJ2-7	TGTGCCAGCAGGGGACTTCGGACTAGCGGGAGGCTAGGCGAGCAGTACTTC	CASRGLRTSGRLGEQYF
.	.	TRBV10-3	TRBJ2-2	TGTGCCATCGCGGATACTACGAACACCGGGGAGCTGTTTTTT	CAIADTTNTGELFF